Described below is a single TCR beta chain sequence and its context. The data originate from a study of neoadjuvant anti-PD-1 for oral cavity cancer. The V end was cut by 2 bases, the J end by 4 bases, with 12 bases between. The length of the CDR3 is 15 residues. CDR1 GTSNPN and CDR2 SVGIG come from the germline V gene (reference sequence). Sequencing was performed with immunoSEQ multiplex PCR; in TCRdb, only in-frame clones are kept and a portion is missing. The top ten hold 3.4% of the sample, which has 55,000 to 80,000 clones, about 86% seen once. The material sequenced was PBMCs, taken before nivolumab (anti-PD-1) treatment. J is TRBJ2-6 and V is TRBV30; a weak D match, TRBD1 (6 bases). The sequence was collected from a person aged 40 to 85 with oral cavity squamous cell carcinoma. The CDR3 DNA reads as TGTGCCTGGAGTCTATGGGGGCCCGGGGCCAACGTCCTGACTTTC. Amino acids: CAWSLWGPGANVLTF.